Presented here are 10 T cell receptor beta chains from one specimen sequenced in a study of blood T cell repertoires in COVID-19. The assay was immunoSEQ multiplex PCR, and TCRdb's table has in-frame clones only and misses some. Of about 290,000 clones listed, about 89% are singletons. Sequencing was done on a sample of peripheral blood. The receptors were gathered from a man in his forties or fifties with acute or convalescent COVID-19.

The table lists this clone with many counts. In the same sample, other DNA sequences code for this CDR3. This chain joins TRBV11-2 and TRBJ1-1, with 7 bases aligning to TRBD1. The V segment lost 5 bases and the J segment 1 base; nucleotides outside the gene matches: 1. Per germline, CDR1 SGHAT and CDR2 FQNNGV. This CDR3 is 13 amino acids long. CDR3 sequence: CASSGDRNTEAFF. The CDR3 DNA sequence: TGTGCCAGCAGCGGGGACAGGAACACTGAAGCTTTCTTT. Based on the CDR3 plus reference TRBV11-2 and TRBJ1-1, the full variable domain is EAGVAQSPRYKIIEKRQSVAFWCNPISGHATLYWYQQILGQGPKLLIQFQNNGVVDDSQLPKDRFSAERLKGVDSTLKIQPAKLEDSAVYLCASSGDRNTEAFFGQGTRLTVV.

This clone was detected a few times. The chain combines TRBV19 with TRBJ1-1, with 9 bases that match TRBD1. V shed 9 bases and J 1 base; nucleotides not matched to a gene: 9. From germline, CDR1 is LNHDA and CDR2 SQIVND (reference sequence). The CDR3 contains 15 residues. The CDR3, as DNA: TGTGCCAGCAGGGGGCAGACAGGGGGGAACACTGAAGCTTTCTTT. Translated, it gives CASRGQTGGNTEAFF.

J is TRBJ1-3 and V is TRBV6-6; TRBD1 aligns across 7 bases. The CDR3 consists of 15 residues. In germline, CDR1 is MNHNY, CDR2 SVGAGI (reference sequence). The junction had 8 bases not matched to a gene; V was cut back by 6 bases and J by 3 bases. The CDR3 spells CASSPTGNRGNTIYF. CDR3 in DNA: TGTGCCAGCAGCCCGACAGGGAACCGTGGAAACACCATATATTTT.

The chain joins TRBV11-2 to TRBJ2-7; tentatively, D is TRBD1 (5 bases). This CDR3 spans 13 amino acids. V lost 3 bases and J 5 bases, leaving 11 bases between the germline ends. Germline CDR1 SGHAT, CDR2 FQNNGV. CDR3 region: CASSFSGANEQYF. The CDR3 nucleotides are TGTGCCAGCAGCTTCTCTGGGGCCAACGAGCAGTACTTC.

This rearrangement joins TRBV5-1 to TRBJ1-1, with D perhaps matching TRBD1 (6 bases). V lost 2 bases and J 7 bases, leaving 12 bases between the germline ends. Per germline, CDR1 SGHRS and CDR2 YFSETQ. This CDR3 spans 13 amino acids. CDR3: CASSLMGHLEAFF. CDR3 DNA: TGCGCCAGCAGCTTAATGGGACACCTTGAAGCTTTCTTT.

The chain couples TRBV7-3 to TRBJ2-7; 7 bases map to TRBD1. Germline lookup yields CDR1 SGHTA and CDR2 FQGTGA. Trimming at V came to 5 bases and at J to 3 bases, leaving 7 bases not matched to a gene. The CDR3 has 14 residues. DNA of the CDR3: TGTGCCAGCAGCCGGACAGGCGGATTCTACGAGCAGTACTTC. It specifies CASSRTGGFYEQYF.

The chain employs TRBV11-3 and TRBJ2-2; D uncertain. V dropped 5 bases and J dropped 3 bases, with 10 bases sitting between them. Germline V CDR1 and CDR2: SGHNT, YENEEA. The CDR3 contains 14 residues. In nucleotides, the CDR3 is TGTGCCAGCAGCCGCCAGTATTACACCGGGGAGCTGTTTTTT. Encoded protein: CASSRQYYTGELFF.

The chain uses TRBV24-1 and TRBJ2-1; no definite D call. V dropped 4 bases and J dropped 8 bases, with 14 bases sitting between them. Germline assignment: CDR1 KGHDR and CDR2 SFDVKD. This CDR3 contains 14 residues. This chain's CDR3 is CATSDPHRLDEQFF. The DNA for the CDR3 is TGTGCCACCAGTGACCCACACCGATTGGATGAGCAGTTCTTC.

The chain joins TRBV14 to TRBJ2-3; no clear D. Germline V gene sequence: CDR1 SGHDN, CDR2 FVKESK. V dropped 4 bases and J dropped 3 bases, with 11 bases sitting between them. The CDR3 is 14 residues long. The DNA of the CDR3 is TGTGCCAGCAGCCCGGCACGACATACAGATACGCAGTATTTT. Amino acids: CASSPARHTDTQYF.

V is TRBV3-1 (or the pseudogene TRBV3-2) and J is TRBJ2-1, with D possibly matching TRBD2 (7 bases). Germline V CDR1 and CDR2: LGHDT, YNNKEL (reference sequence). V shed 4 bases and J shed 5 bases, with 18 bases lying between them. The CDR3 has 16 residues. The chain's CDR3 is CASSPVGGQGNNEQFF. CDR3 DNA sequence: TGTGCCAGCAGCCCGGTGGGGGGGCAGGGGAACAATGAGCAGTTCTTC.